The T cell receptor (beta chain) described here comes from a study of OX40 agonist ivuxolimab in advanced cancers. In the study overall: Of the participants, approximately 40% had some prior anti-PD-1, anti-PD-L1 or anti-CTLA-4 therapy, which was allowed.

TCRdb's table, derived via immunoSEQ multiplex PCR, lists solely in-frame clones and lacks some. In the table there are 25,000 to 35,000 clones, roughly three quarters of which are singletons. Germline V gives CDR1 LNHDA, CDR2 SQIVND (reference sequence). The CDR3 has 17 residues. V dropped 2 bases and J dropped 4; count of bases not matched to a gene: 9. The specimen comprised CD4+ or CD8+ T cells sorted from blood, sampled in a trial of the OX40 agonist ivuxolimab. The rearrangement links TRBV19 to TRBJ2-3, with 10 bases lining up with TRBD2. This clonotype was sampled from an adult with an advanced solid tumor such as melanoma, head and neck, liver or kidney cancer. The CDR3: CASSIWGSGGDADTQYF. The CDR3 DNA reads TGTGCCAGTAGTATATGGGGGAGCGGGGGGGATGCAGATACGCAGTATTTT.